This TCR beta chain was sequenced for a study of blood T cell repertoires in COVID-19 (dated by TCRdb to the early 2020s). The study in broad terms: Collaborator samples came from the United States, Italy and Spain and covered acute and convalescent phases of COVID-19. The samples were drawn from two sources: the first 160 participants of the ongoing ImmuneRACE study, and 950 to 1,500 subjects contributed by 6 global collaborators. A freely available public database, intended as a resource for researchers studying the immune response to SARS-CoV-2, is where the repertoires were released. The dataset comprised deeply sampled blood TCRbeta repertoires from subjects exposed to, actively infected with, or recovered from COVID-19. The sample metadata nearly always contained a de-identified subject ID, COVID-19 status, age in years and sex. Where available, HLA class I and class II types were obtained from metadata supplied by the sample provider rather than from assay-based typing. The material from the prospective study consisted of cDNA or gDNA derived from T cells, B-cell-depleted T cells, or PBMCs.

In the prospective study, participants were 18 to 89 years old, resided in fewer than 25 geographic areas of the United States, and were enrolled through a virtual design. To assign participants to cohorts, the prospective study relied on clinical history that participants themselves reported in a screening survey and a study questionnaire. ImmuneRACE Cohort 3 recovered participants were defined by two consecutive negative NP/OP PCR tests, healthcare professional clearance, or symptom resolution. Mobile phlebotomists in the prospective study collected whole blood, serum and a nasopharyngeal or oropharyngeal swab from every participant. Participants in the prospective study had the option to provide additional blood draws and questionnaires over a roughly two-month period. Before DNA extraction, blood samples from the prospective study were shipped at room temperature or frozen. As concerns this clone: Its recognized antigen is unknown. No base quality information exists; no much larger clone differs at one position.

TCRbeta CDR3 regions were amplified from genomic DNA using the immunoSEQ Assay, a bias-controlled multiplex PCR. The published analysis was carried out like this. The number of nucleated cells in each sample was estimated by amplification of reference gene primers within the assay. To quantify the absolute abundance of each unique TCRbeta CDR3 rearrangement, sequence reads were collapsed and filtered. For each sample, productive Simpson clonality was calculated by taking the square root of Simpson's diversity index across productive rearrangements. TCRdb carries this immuneACCESS record with in-frame sequences only. Its versions omit some clonotypes, under half of them owing to an unresolved V gene in the studies checked, with the rest unexplained. Clone size and V and J calls were adopted from that table, with D and trimming inferred from the DNA. This sample gives 110,000 to 150,000 clones in total; 86% of them show up just once. Around 4.2% of the sample lies in the top ten.

What the authors observed across the whole study: How much clinical and demographic metadata was included differed by source and by participant, and the metadata was provided uncurated.

The germline V gene specifies SGHRS as CDR1 and YFSETQ as CDR2. The CDR3 has 17 amino acids, counting the end cysteine and phenylalanine. The only DNA kept is the CDR3, 51 bases in frame from the first base. The germline V and J ends show losses of 8 bases and 2 bases respectively, and no gene match explains 15 bases of the junction. Sequencing used PBMCs or T cells enriched from blood (not recorded which). The rearranged segments are TRBV5-1 and TRBJ2-3; the central 9 bases match TRBD2. The TCR was taken from a man over 45 who had recovered from COVID-19. In nucleotides, the sequence is TGCGCCAGTTCCCTCCCCGGTAGCGGGGGTCTCACAGATACGCAGTATTTT. Its coded protein is CASSLPGSGGLTDTQYF.